The 32 T cell receptor beta chains listed next were all sequenced from one sample in a study of blood T cell repertoires in COVID-19. Sequencing used immunoSEQ multiplex PCR; TCRdb keeps in-frame clones, though not all of them. The table lists about 170,000 clones, around nine tenths of them singletons. The material sequenced was peripheral blood. The receptors come from a man in his 70s with acute or convalescent COVID-19.

This clone has a single count. This sequence joins TRBV5-1 and TRBJ2-7; D uncertain. CDR1 is SGHRS and CDR2 is YFSETQ in the germline V gene. The CDR3 length is 15 residues. The V gene lost 4 bases and the J gene lost 0 bases, with 14 bases spanning the gap. This CDR3 reads CASSPTFKSSYEQYF. As DNA, the CDR3 is TGCGCCAGCAGCCCTACCTTTAAGAGCTCCTACGAGCAGTACTTC.

The chain employs TRBV9 and TRBJ2-7; tentative D call: TRBD1 (5 bases). V lost 3 bases and J 6 bases, leaving 16 bases between the germline ends. The length of the CDR3 is 14 residues. Germline lookup yields CDR1 SGDLS and CDR2 YYNGEE. CDR3 bases: TGTGCCAGCAGCGCCCAGACGACGGACACCGAGCAGTACTTC. Amino acids: CASSAQTTDTEQYF.

The rearrangement links TRBV2 to TRBJ2-7; D might be TRBD1 (6 bases). Germline CDR1 is SNHLY and CDR2 is FYNNEI. CDR3 length: 13 residues. V was pared by 6 bases and J by 7 bases, with 16 bases between. DNA for the CDR3: TGTGCCAGCAGCCCACAGGGTCTACAGGAGCAGTACTTC. Translated, it gives CASSPQGLQEQYF.

CDR3 region: CASSSTGGGTDTQYF. CDR3 in DNA: TGTGCCAGCAGCTCCACAGGGGGCGGCACAGATACGCAGTATTTT. This rearrangement joins TRBV28 to TRBJ2-3; 9 positions agree with TRBD1. Trimming took 6 bases from V and 1 from J; bases not matched to a gene: 5. The CDR3 length is 15 residues. The germline V gene encodes CDR1 MDHEN and CDR2 SYDVKM.

The chain couples TRBV7-2 to TRBJ2-3; 9 positions agree with TRBD1. Germline V CDR1 and CDR2: SGHTA, FQGNSA. V lost 1 base to trimming and J lost 5 bases; unmatched junction nucleotides: 4. CDR3 length equals 15 residues. Written as DNA, the CDR3 is TGTGCCAGCAGCTTAGTTGGACAGGGGCAAGATACGCAGTATTTT. It translates to CASSLVGQGQDTQYF.

This clone was seen a single time. The V and J genes are TRBV4-3 and TRBJ2-3, with D possibly TRBD2 on 5 matching bases. Between the trimmed V and J ends, which lost 0 bases and 6 bases, there was a span of 13 bases. The CDR3 runs 15 residues. Germline V gene lookup returns CDR1 LGHNA and CDR2 YSLEER. The CDR3 spells CASSQDSIRGDTQYF. The CDR3 DNA is TGCGCCAGCAGCCAAGATAGTATCCGGGGTGATACGCAGTATTTT.

This chain links TRBV4-1 with TRBJ1-1; the D gene is possibly TRBD1 (6 bases). Trimming pared 5 bases from V and 0 bases from J, leaving 16 bases between. CDR1 MGHRA and CDR2 YSYEKL come from the germline V gene. The CDR3 consists of 16 residues. CDR3 residues: CASSYDRIGMNTEAFF. As DNA, the CDR3 is TGCGCCAGCAGCTACGACAGGATTGGGATGAACACTGAAGCTTTCTTT.

The CDR3: CASSLLGLAGGSNEQFF. Here the CDR3 DNA reads TGTGCCAGCAGCCTTCTGGGACTAGCGGGGGGAAGCAATGAGCAGTTCTTC. This sequence joins TRBV3-1 (or the pseudogene TRBV3-2) and TRBJ2-1, with 15 bases fitting TRBD2. The CDR3 covers 17 residues. J lost 6 bases, V lost 4 bases, and 7 bases had no gene match. Germline values: CDR1 LGHDT, CDR2 YNNKEL (reference sequence).

The rearrangement uses TRBV10-1 and TRBJ1-5, with 8 bases identical to TRBD1. The CDR3 length is 13 residues. CDR1 is WNHNN, CDR2 SYGVQD, per germline (reference sequence). Unmatched junction bases numbered 3, after V lost 5 bases and J lost 6 bases. CDR3 in amino acids: CASSLTGGQPQHF. The DNA of the CDR3 is TGCGCCAGCAGTCTTACAGGGGGTCAGCCCCAGCATTTT.

The chain joins TRBV5-1 to TRBJ2-5; TRBD1 aligns across 10 bases. The CDR3 sequence is 16 residues long. V lost 0 bases, J lost 5 bases, and 7 bases stayed unmatched. Germline assignment: CDR1 SGHRS and CDR2 YFSETQ. CDR3 coding DNA: TGCGCCAGCAGCTTGGACGGGACAGGGGCTTGGGAGACCCAGTACTTC. This sequence encodes CASSLDGTGAWETQYF.

This rearrangement joins TRBV19 to TRBJ1-5; TRBD1 might be the D (6 bases). Germline values: CDR1 LNHDA, CDR2 SQIVND (reference sequence). The CDR3 spans 15 residues. V shed 6 bases and J shed 5 bases, with 17 bases lying between them. Written as DNA, the CDR3 is TGTGCCAGTAGCCCTGGGGGCAGGGGCCATCAGCCCCAGCATTTT. Translation: CASSPGGRGHQPQHF.

The chain carries TRBV27 and TRBJ2-7, with 10 bases lining up with TRBD2. Per germline, CDR1 MNHEY and CDR2 SMNVEV (reference sequence). Unmatched junction bases numbered 6, after V lost 2 bases and J lost 5 bases. This CDR3 region has 15 residues. The CDR3, as DNA: TGTGCCAGCAGTTTAGAAGCGGGAGGGCCCCACGAGCAGTACTTC. Translation gives CASSLEAGGPHEQYF.

This rearrangement joins TRBV6-5 to TRBJ1-2; a possible D gene is TRBD1 (5 bases). The CDR3 runs 15 residues. The germline V gene has CDR1 MNHEY and CDR2 SVGAGI. Between the trimmed V and J ends, which lost 2 bases and 4 bases, there was a span of 14 bases. In DNA, the CDR3 is TGTGCCAGCAGTTACGGGGCAGACCTTCCCTATGGCTACACCTTC. The encoded protein is CASSYGADLPYGYTF.

CDR3 DNA sequence: TGTGCCAGCAGGCCCATAGCGGGGGGCTGGACAGATACGCAGTATTTT. This translates into CASRPIAGGWTDTQYF. The chain uses TRBV2 and TRBJ2-3; 10 bases agree with TRBD2. The V and J ends lost 6 bases and 3 bases, in that order; junction bases with no gene match: 9. CDR1 and CDR2 (germline): SNHLY, FYNNEI. The CDR3 has 16 amino acids.

The rearrangement uses TRBV12-3 or TRBV12-4 and TRBJ2-7; D remains ambiguous. This CDR3 contains 13 residues. V lost 1 base to trimming and J lost 3 bases, with 7 bases between them. DNA of the CDR3: TGTGCCAGCAGTTTAGTGGTCGGCTACGAGCAGTACTTC. It yields the protein CASSLVVGYEQYF.

The table lists this clone with a count of one. The chain links TRBV5-4 to TRBJ2-1, with TRBD1 matching 9 bases. The CDR3 extends over 15 amino acids. Germline CDR1 and CDR2: SGHNT and YYREEE (reference sequence). V shed 4 bases and J 0 bases; nucleotides not matched to a gene: 2. The CDR3 DNA is TGTGCCAGCAGCCAGGGACAGGGCTCCTACAATGAGCAGTTCTTC. Residues: CASSQGQGSYNEQFF.

The chain couples TRBV5-1 to TRBJ1-2, with D perhaps TRBD1 (5 bases). Germline CDR1 reads SGHRS; CDR2 reads YFSETQ. The ends were cut back, 7 bases at V and 2 bases at J, with 12 bases in the middle. The CDR3 totals 13 residues. The CDR3 nucleotides read TGCGCCAGCGCCGGGCAGGGCAACTATGGCTACACCTTC. Its translation: CASAGQGNYGYTF.

The V call is TRBV2, the J call TRBJ1-4; TRBD1 is a possible D gene (5 bases). V was cut by 3 bases and J by 8 bases, with 10 bases left in between. The CDR3 has 13 residues. Germline CDR1 and CDR2: SNHLY and FYNNEI. CDR3 coding DNA: TGTGCCAGCAGTGAGATCAACAGGGAAAAACTGTTTTTT. Protein: CASSEINREKLFF.

This clone was detected a few times. Other DNA sequences in the sample encode the same CDR3. The genes are TRBV15 and TRBJ2-1; D uncertain. The CDR3 consists of 13 residues. Germline V gene data show CDR1 as LNHNV and CDR2 as YYDKDF (reference sequence). Trimming took 1 base from V and 3 from J, leaving 4 bases between them. The CDR3 loop reads CATSRGGYNEQFF. The CDR3 DNA is TGTGCCACCAGCAGAGGAGGCTACAATGAGCAGTTCTTC.

V usage is TRBV28 and J usage is TRBJ1-2, with 10 bases identical to TRBD1. The CDR3 extends over 15 amino acids. From germline, CDR1 is MDHEN and CDR2 SYDVKM. The trim removed 5 bases at V and 6 bases at J, leaving 9 bases unmatched. This CDR3 reads CASSPTGGWGDGYTF. Written as DNA, the CDR3 is TGTGCCAGCAGTCCGACAGGGGGCTGGGGAGATGGCTACACCTTC.

The chain recombines TRBV7-2 with TRBJ2-1, with TRBD2 matching over 8 bases. The J segment lost 12 bases and the V segment lost 3 bases, leaving 13 bases of the junction unmatched. Germline V gives CDR1 SGHTA, CDR2 FQGNSA. CDR3 length equals 15 residues. The CDR3 sequence: CASSLDRSGDVRQFF. For the CDR3, the DNA is TGTGCCAGCAGCTTGGATCGTAGCGGGGATGTACGGCAGTTCTTC.

The CDR3: CSVVIRGYEQYF. The DNA of the CDR3 is TGCAGCGTTGTAATCCGCGGATACGAGCAGTACTTC. V usage is TRBV29-1 and J usage is TRBJ2-7, with D uncertain. V lost 4 bases and J 4 bases, leaving 11 bases between the germline ends. The CDR3 contains 12 residues. In germline, CDR1 is SQVTM, CDR2 ANQGSEA.

The CDR3 loop is CASSFSPDRAHEQYF. DNA for the CDR3: TGTGCCAGCAGTTTCTCACCGGACAGGGCCCACGAGCAGTACTTC. The V and J genes are TRBV27 and TRBJ2-7; 8 bases fit TRBD1. This CDR3 is 15 amino acids long. J lost 5 bases, V lost 3 bases, and 9 bases had no gene match. The V gene's germline CDR1 is MNHEY and CDR2 SMNVEV (reference sequence).

The genes are TRBV9 and TRBJ1-1; tentative D call: TRBD1 (5 bases). This CDR3 is 14 amino acids long. Germline V CDR1 and CDR2: SGDLS, YYNGEE. V lost 0 bases to trimming and J lost 1 base, with 7 bases between them. The chain's CDR3 is CASSVDGGNTEAFF. In DNA, the CDR3 is TGTGCCAGCAGCGTAGACGGGGGGAACACTGAAGCTTTCTTT.

The chain combines TRBV30 with TRBJ2-7, with a weak D call TRBD2 (6 bases). Germline assignment: CDR1 GTSNPN and CDR2 SVGIG (reference sequence). The CDR3 runs to 11 residues. With 0 bases removed from V and 6 bases from J, the gap between germline ends came to 6 bases. In nucleotides, the CDR3 is TGTGCCTGGAGTGTCGGGGGCGAGCAGTACTTC. Translated, it gives CAWSVGGEQYF.

This clone was seen just once. This chain joins TRBV11-3 and TRBJ2-1; D not certain. Trimming took off 1 base at V and 6 bases at J, with 7 bases between the two ends. Germline lookup yields CDR1 SGHNT and CDR2 YENEEA. The CDR3 consists of 13 residues. CDR3 in amino acids: CASSLGPGNEQFF. CDR3 bases: TGTGCCAGCAGCTTAGGGCCGGGCAATGAGCAGTTCTTC.

This chain joins TRBV4-2 and TRBJ2-2; D is possibly TRBD2 (7 bases). CDR1 and CDR2 from the germline V gene are LGHNA and YNFKEQ. The CDR3 is 16 amino acids. Trimming took 3 bases from V and 9 from J, leaving 20 bases between them. The CDR3 sequence is CASSQGGGTLVRELFF. The CDR3, as DNA: TGTGCCAGCAGCCAGGGGGGAGGGACATTAGTAAGGGAGCTGTTTTTT.

V gene TRBV5-5 combines with J gene TRBJ2-7; D not resolved. Germline V lookup: CDR1 SGHKS, CDR2 YYEKEE (reference sequence). Trimming shortened V by 4 bases and J by 1 base, and 15 bases separated the two germline ends. This CDR3 has 15 amino acids. CDR3 region: CASSMPGSSSYEQYF. The CDR3 DNA sequence: TGTGCCAGCAGCATGCCCGGGTCTTCTTCCTACGAGCAGTACTTC.

This chain links TRBV24-1 with TRBJ2-3, with D possibly TRBD2 on 7 matching bases. Germline lookup yields CDR1 KGHDR and CDR2 SFDVKD. Deletions cut 4 bases from V and 6 bases from J, with 22 bases between. This CDR3 is 17 amino acids long. Here the CDR3 reads CATSDLSDSGVVDTQYF. For the CDR3, the DNA is TGTGCCACCAGTGACCTCTCGGACAGCGGGGTTGTTGATACGCAGTATTTT.

The V and J genes are TRBV7-3 and TRBJ2-7, with D unresolved. Per the germline V gene, CDR1 is SGHTA and CDR2 is FQGTGA. Trimming left V 4 bases short and J 3 bases short, with 10 bases between. The CDR3 runs to 13 residues. The CDR3 sequence: CASSSSPGYEQYF. For the CDR3, the DNA is TGTGCCAGCAGCTCCTCACCGGGCTACGAGCAGTACTTC.

Only a few counts were recorded for this clone. The V gene is TRBV6-5, the J gene TRBJ1-5, with a tentative D call TRBD1 (5 bases). The CDR3 consists of 13 residues. V was trimmed by 6 bases and J by 4 bases, leaving 10 bases between them. Looked up from germline, CDR1 is MNHEY and CDR2 is SVGAGI. CDR3 DNA sequence: TGTGCCAGCAGAAAGGAGGGGAATCAGCCCCAGCATTTT. It yields the protein CASRKEGNQPQHF.

The V and J genes are TRBV19 and TRBJ1-3; 7 nucleotides line up with TRBD1. The V gene end was trimmed by 9 bases and the J gene end by 2 bases; junction bases not matched to a gene: 4. CDR3 length: 13 amino acids. Germline V gene lookup returns CDR1 LNHDA and CDR2 SQIVND (reference sequence). CDR3 residues: CASDDRAGNTIYF. CDR3 bases: TGTGCCAGCGATGACAGGGCTGGAAACACCATATATTTT. Full variable domain (remainder filled in from reference TRBV19 and TRBJ1-3): DGGITQSPKYLFRKEGQNVTLSCEQNLNHDAMYWYRQDPGQGLRLIYYSQIVNDFQKGDIAEGYSVSREKKESFPLTVTSAQKNPTAFYLCASDDRAGNTIYFGEGSWLTVV.